This T cell receptor beta chain was identified during a study of identifying expanded T cells in peripheral blood. In this sample, this clone turned up once. Antigen: not known. Trimming took 5 bases from V and 0 from J, leaving 9 bases between them. Germline CDR1 reads SNHLY; CDR2 reads FYNNEI. This CDR3 region has 14 residues. General study findings and limits: Differentially abundant clones: around 1.2 between replicates, approximately 16 at around 2 weeks, approximately 18 at four. Clone count variance between approximately 2-week samples rose with total template count.

Sequencing used immunoSEQ multiplex PCR; TCRdb keeps in-frame clones, though not all of them. The sample records about 100,000 clones, over 70% being singletons. Specimen: blood. The chain combines TRBV2 with TRBJ2-3; D remains unclear. The clonotype comes from a person between 18 and 70 years old in good health. CDR3 nucleotide sequence: TGTGCCAGCAGTAAGGGCAGGAGCACAGATACGCAGTATTTT. Protein sequence: CASSKGRSTDTQYF. The full variable domain, rest sourced from reference TRBV2 and TRBJ2-3, is EPEVTQTPSHQVTQMGQEVILRCVPISNHLYFYWYRQILGQKVEFLVSFYNNEISEKSEIFDDQFSVERPDGSNFTLKIRSTKLEDSAMYFCASSKGRSTDTQYFGPGTRLTVL.